These 32 T cell receptor beta chains were sequenced from one sample in a study of T-cell memory formation after mild COVID-19. TCRdb itself ran the 5' RACE reads through MiXCR, one entry per CDR3 protein. The repertoire includes about 140,000 distinct CDR3 sequences, 6% to 6.5% of them detected once, and approximately 2.1% sits in the top ten. Sequencing input: PBMCs or a T cell subset sorted from them (not recorded which). Receptors were obtained from an adult woman who had mild COVID-19 (a few samples of this study predate the infection). Cell type and time point are not known.

The genes are TRBV12-3 or TRBV12-4 and TRBJ2-1, with 8 nucleotides matching TRBD2. V was pared by 1 base and J by 12 bases, with 2 bases of the junction left unmatched. The CDR3 covers 12 residues. The CDR3 protein is CASSLGRGGQFF. CDR3 in DNA: TGTGCCAGCAGTTTAGGTCGGGGGGGGCAGTTCTTC.

In its sample, this clonotype was seen many times. The V gene is TRBV11-2, the J gene TRBJ2-7, with D tentatively TRBD1 (6 bases). Germline CDR1 is SGHAT and CDR2 is FQNNGV. The germline V and J ends were trimmed by 1 base and 1 base, with 20 bases remaining between them. This CDR3 spans 18 amino acids. This CDR3 is CASSLGGFTGTISYEQYF. Here the CDR3 DNA reads TGTGCCAGCAGCTTAGGCGGATTTACCGGGACAATTTCCTACGAGCAGTACTTC.

The chain uses TRBV15 and TRBJ1-4, with D uncertain. Per the germline V gene, CDR1 is LNHNV and CDR2 is YYDKDF (reference sequence). The ends were cut back, 1 base at V and 8 bases at J, with 17 bases in the middle. The CDR3 length is 16 residues. The CDR3 loop is CATSRVGRTPGEKLFF. The CDR3 DNA reads TGTGCCACCAGCAGAGTCGGTCGGACCCCTGGGGAAAAACTGTTTTTT.

This clonotype was counted many times. V and J are TRBV7-2 and TRBJ2-7; weak D call: TRBD2 (6 bases). This CDR3 has 14 amino acids. CDR1 and CDR2 (germline): SGHTA, FQGNSA. The germline V and J ends were trimmed by 5 bases and 1 base, with 12 bases remaining between them. CDR3 in DNA: TGTGCCAGCAGCCCACGACTAGGTTCCTACGAGCAGTACTTC. Translated, it gives CASSPRLGSYEQYF. Supplemented by reference TRBV7-2 and TRBJ2-7, the full variable domain reads GAGVSQSPSNKVTEKGKDVELRCDPISGHTALYWYRQSLGQGLEFLIYFQGNSAPDKSGLPSDRFSAERTGGSVSTLTIQRTQQEDSAVYLCASSPRLGSYEQYFGPGTRLTVT.

This clonotype was found many times. This chain joins TRBV9 and TRBJ2-1; TRBD1 might be the D (6 bases). V lost 0 bases, J lost 10 bases, and 14 bases lay in between. CDR1 is SGDLS, CDR2 YYNGEE, per germline. The CDR3 totals 14 residues. CDR3 coding DNA: TGTGCCAGCAGCGTAGGGACAGCAGGGGTAGAGCAGTTCTTC. Translating gives CASSVGTAGVEQFF.

This clonotype was seen only a few times. V gene TRBV18 combines with J gene TRBJ2-1; D not resolved. Trimming took 3 bases from V and 1 from J, leaving 7 bases between them. CDR3 length: 14 amino acids. CDR1 and CDR2 (germline): KGHSH, LQKENI. This CDR3 reads CASSPTVSYNEQFF. In DNA form, the CDR3 reads TGTGCCAGCTCACCTACAGTATCCTACAATGAGCAGTTCTTC.

This clonotype was observed at least ten times. The CDR3 region is CASSLGGQSLVGYTF. In DNA form, the CDR3 reads TGCGCCAGCAGCTTGGGTGGACAGAGCCTTGTTGGCTACACCTTC. This chain links TRBV5-1 with TRBJ1-2; a weak D match, TRBD1 (6 bases). This CDR3 spans 15 amino acids. The V and J ends lost 0 bases and 7 bases respectively, with 16 bases between them. Germline assignment: CDR1 SGHRS and CDR2 YFSETQ.

This clonotype was seen only a few times. The V and J genes are TRBV3-1 and TRBJ2-5, with 7 bases aligning to TRBD1. In germline, CDR1 is LGHDT, CDR2 YNNKEL (reference sequence). There are 14 residues in the CDR3. With V trimmed by 5 bases and J by 2 bases, 5 bases remained unmatched. In DNA form, the CDR3 reads TGTGCCAGCAGCTATCGACAGGGACAAGAGACCCAGTACTTC. Its protein product is CASSYRQGQETQYF.

This clonotype has at least ten counts. The rearrangement joins TRBV5-1 to TRBJ2-1, with TRBD2 matching 7 bases. Germline CDR1 is SGHRS and CDR2 is YFSETQ. The junction had 5 bases not matched to a gene; V was cut back by 1 base and J by 4 bases. There are 15 residues in the CDR3. DNA of the CDR3: TGCGCCAGCAGCTTGCTAGCGGCTAAATACAATGAGCAGTTCTTC. Translated, it gives CASSLLAAKYNEQFF.

This clonotype was recorded many times. The CDR3 nucleotides are TGTGCCAGCAGCTTAGATGTTCAGCCCCAGCATTTT. Encoded protein: CASSLDVQPQHF. The genes are TRBV7-2 and TRBJ1-5; no clear D. The CDR3 contains 12 residues. V was trimmed by 1 base and J by 6 bases, leaving 4 bases between them. CDR1 is SGHTA and CDR2 is FQGNSA in the germline V gene. Full variable domain (remainder filled in from reference TRBV7-2 and TRBJ1-5): GAGVSQSPSNKVTEKGKDVELRCDPISGHTALYWYRQSLGQGLEFLIYFQGNSAPDKSGLPSDRFSAERTGGSVSTLTIQRTQQEDSAVYLCASSLDVQPQHFGDGTRLSIL.

This clonotype was found many times. This rearrangement joins TRBV12-3 or TRBV12-4 to TRBJ2-7; the D is unclear. This CDR3 is built from 14 residues. V gave up 4 bases and J gave up 4 bases, with 14 bases separating them. CDR3 DNA sequence: TGTGCCAGCAGTTCAGATAGCATGAGTTACGAGCAGTACTTC. Its protein product is CASSSDSMSYEQYF.

This clonotype occurred a few times. The chain carries TRBV12-3 or TRBV12-4 and TRBJ1-6; no definite D call. Trimming left V 7 bases short and J 9 bases short, with 16 bases between. CDR3 length equals 14 residues. The CDR3 is CASTSGLHSSPLHF. The CDR3 nucleotides are TGTGCCAGCACCAGCGGGTTGCACAGTTCACCCCTCCACTTT.

Only a few counts were recorded for this clonotype. This chain uses TRBV12-3 or TRBV12-4 with TRBJ1-2, with D unresolved. The CDR3 has 14 residues. V gave up 3 bases and J gave up 1 base, with 9 bases separating them. The CDR3 sequence is CASSFMQVNYGYTF. For the CDR3, the DNA is TGTGCCAGCAGTTTTATGCAGGTTAACTATGGCTACACCTTC.

This clonotype was counted only a few times. The genes are TRBV20-1 and TRBJ2-2; D is perhaps TRBD1 (5 bases). V was trimmed by 3 bases and J by 4 bases, leaving 9 bases between them. CDR1 DFQATT and CDR2 SNEGSKA come from the germline V gene (reference sequence). This CDR3 contains 13 residues. The CDR3: CSASGQGTGELFF. CDR3 nucleotides: TGCAGTGCTAGTGGGCAGGGCACCGGGGAGCTGTTTTTT.

This rearrangement joins TRBV4-1 to TRBJ1-2; maybe TRBD1 (5 bases). V was shortened by 1 base and J by 2 bases, with 17 bases between the two germline ends. Germline V gene sequence: CDR1 MGHRA, CDR2 YSYEKL. The length of the CDR3 is 17 residues. The CDR3 bases are TGCGCCAGCAGCCAAGCAAGGGGCCCGACGACAAACTATGGCTACACCTTC. Protein product: CASSQARGPTTNYGYTF.

There are a few counts of this clonotype. The chain carries TRBV6-2 or TRBV6-3 and TRBJ2-5; the D gene is possibly TRBD1 (5 bases). The CDR3 consists of 15 residues. The germline V gene encodes CDR1 MNHEY and CDR2 SVGEGT. Trimming took 4 bases from V and 1 from J, leaving 13 bases between them. In DNA, the CDR3 is TGTGCCAGCAGTTTAAACCGGACACCCCAAGAGACCCAGTACTTC. This translates into CASSLNRTPQETQYF.

The genes are TRBV18 and TRBJ1-1; TRBD1 aligns across 10 bases. The germline V gene encodes CDR1 KGHSH and CDR2 LQKENI. Germline trimming cut 6 bases from V and 5 bases from J; bases unmatched to any gene: 18. The CDR3 has 18 amino acids. CDR3: CASSPMVGEGTGATEAFF. In DNA, the CDR3 is TGTGCCAGCTCTCCAATGGTAGGTGAAGGGACAGGGGCAACTGAAGCTTTCTTT.

This clonotype was counted ten times or more. The chain is built from TRBV7-2 and TRBJ1-1; maybe TRBD1 (5 bases). Between the trimmed V and J ends, which lost 2 bases and 4 bases, there was a span of 11 bases. In germline, CDR1 is SGHTA, CDR2 FQGNSA. CDR3 size: 14 residues. This CDR3 is CASSLTAGSTEAFF. Here the CDR3 DNA reads TGTGCCAGCAGCTTAACGGCAGGGAGCACTGAAGCTTTCTTT. Supplemented by reference TRBV7-2 and TRBJ1-1, the full variable domain reads GAGVSQSPSNKVTEKGKDVELRCDPISGHTALYWYRQSLGQGLEFLIYFQGNSAPDKSGLPSDRFSAERTGGSVSTLTIQRTQQEDSAVYLCASSLTAGSTEAFFGQGTRLTVV.

This rearrangement joins TRBV5-1 to TRBJ2-3; 11 bases align to TRBD1. This CDR3 has 15 amino acids. V was clipped by 4 bases and J by 3 bases; unmatched bases: 4. Germline CDR1 reads SGHRS; CDR2 reads YFSETQ. The CDR3 coding sequence is TGCGCCAGCAGCCCCGGGACAGGGGGGACAGATACGCAGTATTTT. This sequence encodes CASSPGTGGTDTQYF.

This clonotype has just a few counts. The V and J genes are TRBV5-1 and TRBJ2-1; TRBD1 aligns across 10 bases. This CDR3 is built from 15 residues. Germline-derived CDR1 and CDR2 are SGHRS and YFSETQ. V lost 0 bases, J lost 6 bases, and 3 bases stayed unmatched. This CDR3 is CASSLGQGAVNEQFF. The CDR3 coding sequence is TGCGCCAGCAGCTTGGGACAGGGGGCGGTCAATGAGCAGTTCTTC.

There are a few counts of this clonotype. The rearrangement links TRBV3-1 to TRBJ2-2; D assignment may be TRBD1 or TRBD2 (5 bases each). Per the germline V gene, CDR1 is LGHDT and CDR2 is YNNKEL (reference sequence). The CDR3 has 16 residues. Trimming left V 2 bases short and J 3 bases short, with 13 bases between. CDR3 protein: CASSQSGTLDTGELFF. The CDR3 region has the DNA TGTGCCAGCAGCCAATCCGGGACGTTAGACACCGGGGAGCTGTTTTTT.

In its sample, this clonotype was seen many times. The J gene is TRBJ2-1, the V gene TRBV20-1; 7 nucleotides line up with TRBD2. V dropped 1 base and J dropped 5; count of bases not matched to a gene: 8. The CDR3 loop spans 15 amino acids. CDR1 DFQATT and CDR2 SNEGSKA come from the germline V gene (reference sequence). CDR3 protein: CSARGLAGDDNEQFF. The CDR3, as DNA: TGCAGTGCTAGAGGTTTGGCGGGAGACGACAATGAGCAGTTCTTC.

The table lists this clonotype with many counts. The chain carries TRBV7-2 and TRBJ2-3, with 7 bases fitting TRBD1. Trimming at V came to 2 bases and at J to 1 base, leaving 0 bases not matched to a gene. This CDR3 is 14 amino acids long. CDR1 SGHTA and CDR2 FQGNSA come from the germline V gene. The CDR3 coding sequence is TGTGCCAGCAGCTTACAGGGGGGCACAGATACGCAGTATTTT. It specifies CASSLQGGTDTQYF.

This clonotype was seen at least ten times. The chain has TRBV7-9 and TRBJ1-2, with a tentative D call TRBD1 (5 bases). Germline assignment: CDR1 SEHNR and CDR2 FQNEAQ (reference sequence). The CDR3 loop spans 16 amino acids. V was clipped by 1 base and J by 0 bases, with 12 bases between them. The CDR3 here is CASSLDVGAPNYGYTF. The CDR3 region has the DNA TGTGCCAGCAGCTTAGATGTAGGGGCACCTAACTATGGCTACACCTTC.

This clonotype turned up a few times. This chain uses TRBV5-1 with TRBJ2-7, with 10 positions matching TRBD1. Germline V gene sequence: CDR1 SGHRS, CDR2 YFSETQ. The length of the CDR3 is 17 residues. The ends lost 2 bases at V and 7 bases at J; junction bases unmatched: 15. CDR3 region: CASSLGVTGQGPGEQYF. CDR3 nucleotide sequence: TGCGCCAGCAGCTTAGGTGTGACGGGACAGGGGCCGGGTGAGCAGTACTTC.

This clonotype occurred a few times. V gene TRBV29-1 combines with J gene TRBJ1-2; D is ambiguous. V was clipped by 6 bases and J by 8 bases, with 7 bases between them. Germline CDR1 SQVTM, CDR2 ANQGSEA. This CDR3 has 9 residues. DNA for the CDR3: TGCAGCGTCGAACAAGGCTACACCTTC. This codes for CSVEQGYTF.

J is TRBJ2-3 and V is TRBV5-1, with D unresolved. Trimming took off 4 bases at V and 4 bases at J, with 13 bases between the two ends. The CDR3 loop spans 14 amino acids. Germline V lookup: CDR1 SGHRS, CDR2 YFSETQ. The CDR3 protein is CASSLGPPADTQYF. Written as DNA, the CDR3 is TGCGCCAGCAGCCTTGGCCCTCCGGCAGATACGCAGTATTTT.

This clonotype has at least ten counts. The rearrangement links TRBV12-3 or TRBV12-4 to TRBJ2-5, with 7 bases matching TRBD2. J was trimmed by 5 bases and V by 6 bases; bases with no gene match: 9. The CDR3 has 14 amino acids. Here the CDR3 reads CASRRAGSGETQYF. In nucleotides, the CDR3 is TGTGCCAGCAGGAGAGCGGGATCGGGGGAGACCCAGTACTTC.

The rearrangement links TRBV12-3 or TRBV12-4 to TRBJ2-7; D remains unclear. The length of the CDR3 is 12 residues. The V end was cut by 6 bases, the J end by 5 bases, with 11 bases between. The CDR3 DNA reads TGTGCCAGCAGCCCCGGCATGGACGAGCAGTACTTC. Amino acids: CASSPGMDEQYF.

This rearrangement joins TRBV12-3 or TRBV12-4 to TRBJ2-3, with TRBD1 as a possible D gene (5 bases). Deletions cut 3 bases from V and 4 bases from J, with 14 bases between. The CDR3 totals 15 residues. The CDR3, as DNA: TGTGCCAGCAGTTTCGCTCAGGGTCACGCAGATACGCAGTATTTT. Its protein is CASSFAQGHADTQYF.

This clonotype has more than one count but fewer than ten. V and J are TRBV18 and TRBJ1-2, with D possibly TRBD1 on 5 matching bases. The V end was cut by 0 bases, the J end by 4 bases, with 12 bases between. Germline CDR1 reads KGHSH; CDR2 reads LQKENI. The CDR3 length is 15 residues. The CDR3: CASSPPTSGGYGYTF. The CDR3 DNA reads TGTGCCAGCTCACCACCAACTTCCGGGGGCTATGGCTACACCTTC.

This clonotype was seen ten or more times. The rearrangement joins TRBV2 to TRBJ2-7; tentative D call: TRBD2 (5 bases). The CDR3 has 15 residues. The V gene's germline CDR1 is SNHLY and CDR2 FYNNEI. Trimming left V 5 bases short and J 0 bases short, with 14 bases between. The CDR3 DNA reads TGTGCCAGCAGTTATCGGGGTCGAAGCTCCTACGAGCAGTACTTC. Its protein product is CASSYRGRSSYEQYF.